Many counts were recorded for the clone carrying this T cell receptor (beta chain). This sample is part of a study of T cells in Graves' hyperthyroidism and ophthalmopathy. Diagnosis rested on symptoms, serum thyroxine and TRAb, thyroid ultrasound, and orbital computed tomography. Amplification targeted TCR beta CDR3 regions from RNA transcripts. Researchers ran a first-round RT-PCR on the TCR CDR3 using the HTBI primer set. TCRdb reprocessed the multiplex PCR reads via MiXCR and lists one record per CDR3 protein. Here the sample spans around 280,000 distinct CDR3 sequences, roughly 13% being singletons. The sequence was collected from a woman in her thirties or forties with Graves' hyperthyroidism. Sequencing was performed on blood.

CDR3 DNA sequence: TGCAGTGCTAGAGGCAGGGTAGGCTCACCCCTCCACTTT. Translation: CSARGRVGSPLHF. The chain couples TRBV20-1 to TRBJ1-6; perhaps TRBD1 as D (5 bases). The CDR3 has 13 amino acids. CDR1 is DFQATT, CDR2 SNEGSKA, per germline (reference sequence). The ends were cut back, 1 base at V and 10 bases at J, with 11 bases in the middle.